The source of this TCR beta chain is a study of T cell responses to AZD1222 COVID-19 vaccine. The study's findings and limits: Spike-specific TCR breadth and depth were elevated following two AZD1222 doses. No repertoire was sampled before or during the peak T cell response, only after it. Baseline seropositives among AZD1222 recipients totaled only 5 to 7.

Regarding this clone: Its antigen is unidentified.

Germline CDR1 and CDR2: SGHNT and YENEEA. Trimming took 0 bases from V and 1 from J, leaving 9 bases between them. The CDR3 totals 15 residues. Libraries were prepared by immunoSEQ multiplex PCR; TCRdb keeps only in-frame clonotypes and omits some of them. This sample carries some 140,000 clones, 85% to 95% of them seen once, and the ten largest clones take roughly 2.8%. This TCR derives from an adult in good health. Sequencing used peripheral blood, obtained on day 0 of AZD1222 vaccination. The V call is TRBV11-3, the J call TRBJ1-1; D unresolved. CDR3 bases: TGTGCCAGCAGCTTAGAGTTTGTGGGGAACACTGAAGCTTTCTTT. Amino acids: CASSLEFVGNTEAFF. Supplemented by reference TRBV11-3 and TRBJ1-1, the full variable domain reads EAGVVQSPRYKIIEKKQPVAFWCNPISGHNTLYWYLQNLGQGPELLIRYENEEAVDDSQLPKDRFSAERLKGVDSTLKIQPAELGDSAVYLCASSLEFVGNTEAFFGQGTRLTVV.